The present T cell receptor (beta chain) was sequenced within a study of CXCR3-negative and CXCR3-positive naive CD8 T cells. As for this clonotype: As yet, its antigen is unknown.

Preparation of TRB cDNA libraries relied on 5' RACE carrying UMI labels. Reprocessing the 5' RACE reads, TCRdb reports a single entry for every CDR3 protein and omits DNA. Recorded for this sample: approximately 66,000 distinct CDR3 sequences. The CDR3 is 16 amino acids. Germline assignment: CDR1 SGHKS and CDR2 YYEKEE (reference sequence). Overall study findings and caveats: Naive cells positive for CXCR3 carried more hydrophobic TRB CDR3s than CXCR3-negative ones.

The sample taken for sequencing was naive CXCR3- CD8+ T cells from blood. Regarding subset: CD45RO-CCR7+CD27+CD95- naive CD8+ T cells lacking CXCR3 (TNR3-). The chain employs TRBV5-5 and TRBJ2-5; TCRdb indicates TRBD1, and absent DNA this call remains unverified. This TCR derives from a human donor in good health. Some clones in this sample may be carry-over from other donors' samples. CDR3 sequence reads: CASSPYFGQGMETQYF.